The TCR beta chain described here comes from a study of blood T cell repertoires in COVID-19. Study-level information: Samples came from the United States, Italy and Spain, spanning acute and convalescent COVID-19. PBMCs, B-cell-depleted T cells, or T cells were the source of the cDNA or gDNA that made up the material.

Authors' methods: How many nucleated cells were present was estimated from reference gene primer amplification. Repertoires were generated with immunoSEQ multiplex PCR, while TCRdb's copy carries only in-frame clones and drops some. V and J calls and clone size come straight from that table; D and trimming were deduced from the DNA. Of approximately 91,000 clones in the sample, about 80% were seen once. This TCR was recovered from a human donor in a cohort sampled during active COVID-19. Sequences were obtained from peripheral blood.

Written as DNA, the CDR3 is TGTGCCAGCAGTGAAACCCGGGACAGATATCAGCCCCAGCATTTT. As protein: CASSETRDRYQPQHF. The chain links TRBV2 to TRBJ1-5; 7 bases are a match to TRBD1. After removal of 2 bases from V and 5 bases from J, the junction contained 6 bases not matched to a gene. This CDR3 comprises 15 residues. Germline V gives CDR1 SNHLY, CDR2 FYNNEI.